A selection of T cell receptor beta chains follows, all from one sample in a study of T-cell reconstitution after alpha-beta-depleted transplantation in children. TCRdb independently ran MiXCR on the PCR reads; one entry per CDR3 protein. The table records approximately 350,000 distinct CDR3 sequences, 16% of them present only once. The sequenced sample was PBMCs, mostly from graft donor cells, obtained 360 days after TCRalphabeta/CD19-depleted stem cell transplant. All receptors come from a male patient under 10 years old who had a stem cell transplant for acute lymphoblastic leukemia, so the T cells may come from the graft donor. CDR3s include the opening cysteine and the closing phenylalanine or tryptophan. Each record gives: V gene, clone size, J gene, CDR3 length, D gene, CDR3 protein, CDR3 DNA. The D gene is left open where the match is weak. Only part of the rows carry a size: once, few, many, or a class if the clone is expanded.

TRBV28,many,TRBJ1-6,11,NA,CASSTNSPLHF,TGTGCCAGCAGTACCAATTCACCCCTCCACTTT
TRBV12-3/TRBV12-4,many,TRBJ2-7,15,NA,CASSLKGLLYYEQYF,TGTGCCAGCAGTTTGAAAGGGCTTCTCTACTACGAGCAGTACTTC
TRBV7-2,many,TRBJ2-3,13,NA,CASSFSVTDTQYF,TGTGCCAGCAGCTTTAGTGTGACAGATACGCAGTATTTT
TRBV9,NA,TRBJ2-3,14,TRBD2,CASSVSGATDTQYF,TGTGCCAGCAGCGTTAGCGGGGCTACAGATACGCAGTATTTT
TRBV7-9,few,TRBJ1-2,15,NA,CASSLTIDNGEGYTF,TGTGCCAGCAGCTTAACGATCGACAATGGAGAGGGCTACACCTTC
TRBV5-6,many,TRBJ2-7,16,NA,CASSFQGRGPSYEQYF,TGTGCCAGCAGCTTCCAGGGAAGGGGCCCCTCCTACGAGCAGTACTTC
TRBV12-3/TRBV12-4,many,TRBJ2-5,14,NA,CASSLSALQETQYF,TGTGCCAGCAGTTTATCGGCACTGCAAGAGACCCAGTACTTC
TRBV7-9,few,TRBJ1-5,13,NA,CASSQTGWQPQHF,TGTGCCAGCAGCCAAACAGGGTGGCAGCCCCAGCATTTT
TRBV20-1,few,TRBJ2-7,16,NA,CSARVGRSSRPYEQYF,TGCAGTGCTAGAGTAGGGCGGAGTTCCAGGCCCTACGAGCAGTACTTC
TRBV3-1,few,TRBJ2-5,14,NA,CASSQEPGQETQYF,TGTGCCAGCAGCCAAGAACCAGGCCAAGAGACCCAGTACTTC
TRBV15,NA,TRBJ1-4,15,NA,CATSPEAGDGEKLFF,TGTGCCACCAGCCCTGAGGCAGGGGACGGTGAAAAACTGTTTTTT
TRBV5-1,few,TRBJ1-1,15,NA,CASSFIQGMNTEAFF,TGCGCCAGCAGCTTCATACAGGGCATGAACACTGAAGCTTTCTTT
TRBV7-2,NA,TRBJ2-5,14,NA,CASSLGGAGETQYF,TGTGCCAGCAGCTTAGGAGGGGCGGGGGAGACCCAGTACTTC
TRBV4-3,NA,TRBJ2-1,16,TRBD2,CASSQDASGRFNEQFF,TGCGCCAGCAGCCAAGATGCTAGCGGGAGGTTCAATGAGCAGTTCTTC
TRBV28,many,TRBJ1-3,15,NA,CASIPWGQGQNTIYF,TGTGCCAGCATCCCTTGGGGCCAGGGGCAGAACACCATATATTTT
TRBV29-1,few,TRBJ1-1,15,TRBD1,CSTLRDRAMNTEAFF,TGCAGCACCCTAAGGGACAGGGCCATGAACACTGAAGCTTTCTTT
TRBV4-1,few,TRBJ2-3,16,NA,CASSQWDSKGADTQYF,TGCGCCAGCAGCCAATGGGACTCCAAGGGTGCAGATACGCAGTATTTT
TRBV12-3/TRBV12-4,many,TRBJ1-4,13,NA,CASSFTVNEKLFF,TGTGCCAGCAGTTTCACAGTAAATGAAAAACTGTTTTTT
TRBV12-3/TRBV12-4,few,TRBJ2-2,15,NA,CASSPGGGPTGELFF,TGTGCCAGCAGTCCCGGAGGGGGGCCAACCGGGGAGCTGTTTTTT
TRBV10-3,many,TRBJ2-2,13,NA,CAIFDRNTGELFF,TGTGCCATCTTTGACAGGAACACCGGGGAGCTGTTTTTT
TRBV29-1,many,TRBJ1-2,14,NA,CSVEPFVNGDGYTF,TGCAGCGTTGAACCGTTTGTTAATGGCGATGGCTACACCTTC
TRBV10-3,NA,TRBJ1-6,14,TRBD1,CAITATGAGSPLHF,TGTGCCATCACGGCCACAGGGGCTGGTTCACCCCTCCACTTT
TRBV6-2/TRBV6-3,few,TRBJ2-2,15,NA,CASSLHPRYTGELFF,TGTGCCAGCAGTCTCCACCCCAGATACACCGGGGAGCTGTTTTTT
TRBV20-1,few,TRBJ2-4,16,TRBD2,CSARDPRQAGLNIQYF,TGCAGTGCTAGAGATCCGCGGCAAGCGGGGTTAAACATTCAGTACTTC
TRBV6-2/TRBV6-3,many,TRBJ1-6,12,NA,CASRRPNSPLHF,TGTGCCAGCAGAAGACCCAATTCACCCCTCCACTTT
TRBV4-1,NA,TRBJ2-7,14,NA,CASSHYGSSYEQYF,TGCGCCAGCAGCCACTACGGGAGCTCCTACGAGCAGTACTTC
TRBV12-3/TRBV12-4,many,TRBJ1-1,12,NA,CASSLTYTEAFF,TGTGCCAGCAGTTTAACCTACACTGAAGCTTTCTTT
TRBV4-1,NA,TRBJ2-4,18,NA,CASSQGASRSLAKNIQYF,TGCGCCAGCAGCCAAGGTGCAAGCAGGTCCCTAGCCAAAAACATTCAGTACTTC
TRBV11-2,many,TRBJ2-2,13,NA,CASFDTNTGELFF,TGTGCCAGCTTCGATACGAACACCGGGGAGCTGTTTTTT
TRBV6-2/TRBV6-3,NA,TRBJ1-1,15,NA,CASSYNRVGNTEAFF,TGTGCCAGCAGTTACAACAGGGTTGGGAACACTGAAGCTTTCTTT
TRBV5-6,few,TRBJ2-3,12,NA,CASSLVPDTQYF,TGTGCCAGCAGCTTGGTCCCAGATACGCAGTATTTT
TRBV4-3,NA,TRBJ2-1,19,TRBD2,CASSQVLSAGLALRNEQFF,TGCGCCAGCAGCCAAGTGTTGTCTGCAGGACTAGCCTTGCGAAATGAGCAGTTCTTC
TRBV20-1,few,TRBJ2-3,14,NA,CSAIRPPSTDTQYF,TGCAGTGCTATCCGCCCCCCCTCCACAGATACGCAGTATTTT
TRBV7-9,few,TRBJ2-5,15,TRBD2,CASSAGLAGKWTQYF,TGTGCCAGCAGCGCCGGACTAGCGGGGAAATGGACCCAGTACTTC
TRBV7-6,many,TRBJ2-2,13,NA,CASSLARVGELFF,TGTGCCAGCAGCTTAGCCAGGGTCGGGGAGCTGTTTTTT
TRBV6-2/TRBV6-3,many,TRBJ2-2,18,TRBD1,CASRPPGTGLWNTGELFF,TGTGCCAGCAGGCCTCCCGGGACAGGTCTTTGGAACACCGGGGAGCTGTTTTTT
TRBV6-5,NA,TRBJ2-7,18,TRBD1,CASSYAFHRGQRTYEQYF,TGTGCCAGCAGTTACGCTTTCCACAGGGGTCAACGAACGTACGAGCAGTACTTC